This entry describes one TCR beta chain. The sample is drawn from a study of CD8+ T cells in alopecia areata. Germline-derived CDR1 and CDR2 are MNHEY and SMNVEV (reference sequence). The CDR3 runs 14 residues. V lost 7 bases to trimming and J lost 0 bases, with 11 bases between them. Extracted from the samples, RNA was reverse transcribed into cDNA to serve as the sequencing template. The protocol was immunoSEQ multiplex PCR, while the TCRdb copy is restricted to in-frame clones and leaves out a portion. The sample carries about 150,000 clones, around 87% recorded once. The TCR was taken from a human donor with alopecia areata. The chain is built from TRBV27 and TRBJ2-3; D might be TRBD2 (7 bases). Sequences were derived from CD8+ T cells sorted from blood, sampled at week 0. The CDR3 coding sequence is TGTGCCAGCACCCGGGGGGCTAGCACAGATACGCAGTATTTT. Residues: CASTRGASTDTQYF.